The sequence of this T cell receptor beta chain was determined in a study of T cells in localized non-small cell lung cancer. Study conclusions and caveats: Uninvolved adjacent lung had more T cell clonality than any other tissue, topping tumor. A median of approximately 60 of the top 100 tumor clones appeared in adjacent lung, which was paired and uninvolved. Sequencing was restricted to one tumor region; therefore, heterogeneity remains possible. Among blood samples, higher T cell density accompanied longer overall survival.

The table came from immunoSEQ multiplex PCR; TCRdb's copy has only in-frame clones and leaves some out. Of about 1,400 clones listed, under 25% are singletons. The CDR3 extends over 14 amino acids. The germline gives CDR1 LNHDA, CDR2 SQIVND (reference sequence). The ends were cut back, 3 bases at V and 8 bases at J, with 16 bases in the middle. Comment on this clone: Its antigen is unidentified.

The chain couples TRBV19 to TRBJ1-2; D is uncertain. This material consisted of lung tumor tissue, taken before any cancer treatment. This TCR was recovered from a male donor older than 55 with stage III squamous cell lung carcinoma. The CDR3 spells CASSILNRLEGYTF. CDR3 bases: TGTGCCAGTAGTATTCTAAATCGTCTGGAGGGCTACACCTTC.